This passage covers 13 T cell receptor beta chains from one sample sequenced in a study of OX40 agonist ivuxolimab in advanced cancers. Sequenced by immunoSEQ multiplex PCR; TCRdb stores in-frame clones only, minus some. The table has around 34,000 clones, 81% seen once. The source material was CD4+ or CD8+ T cells sorted from blood, sampled in a trial of the OX40 agonist ivuxolimab. These TCRs come from an adult with an advanced solid tumor such as melanoma, head and neck, liver or kidney cancer.

The chain is built from TRBV7-9 and TRBJ1-1, with TRBD1 as a possible D gene (5 bases). Germline V gene sequence: CDR1 SEHNR, CDR2 FQNEAQ (reference sequence). V lost 5 bases to trimming and J lost 2 bases, with 9 bases between them. The CDR3 is made up of 13 amino acids. CDR3 in DNA: TGTGCCAGCAGCGAGCAGGGTAACACTGAAGCTTTCTTT. Amino acids: CASSEQGNTEAFF.

This clone was seen once. The chain employs TRBV7-8 and TRBJ2-3, with D maybe TRBD1 (5 bases). The CDR3 has 16 residues. Trimming removed 3 bases at V and 1 base at J, with 14 bases between. Germline CDR1 is SGHVS and CDR2 is FQNEAQ. CDR3 DNA sequence: TGTGCCAGCAGCTTTACTCAGGGTTTCGGCACAGATACGCAGTATTTT. Translation gives CASSFTQGFGTDTQYF.

The rearrangement uses TRBV4-1 and TRBJ2-7; the D is unclear. Trimming pared 1 base from V and 7 bases from J, leaving 23 bases between. Germline loops: CDR1 MGHRA, CDR2 YSYEKL. The CDR3 is 17 amino acids. The CDR3 region has the DNA TGCGCCAGCAGCCAAGTTGATATGGGGTTGACTTTAGGGGAGCAGTACTTC. This sequence encodes CASSQVDMGLTLGEQYF.

In this sample, this clone turned up a few times. The rearrangement uses TRBV11-1 and TRBJ2-7, with D possibly matching TRBD1 (5 bases). The CDR3 is 14 amino acids. Germline CDR1 reads SGHAT; CDR2 reads FQDESV (reference sequence). V gave up 1 base and J gave up 3 bases, with 10 bases separating them. CDR3 DNA: TGTGCCAGCAGCTTAGACAGGCGCCTCTACGAGCAGTACTTC. Protein product: CASSLDRRLYEQYF.

This sequence joins TRBV5-1 and TRBJ2-5; 10 nucleotides align to TRBD1. After removal of 1 base from V and 5 bases from J, the junction contained 11 bases not matched to a gene. This CDR3 spans 17 amino acids. Germline V gene data show CDR1 as SGHRS and CDR2 as YFSETQ. The CDR3 loop reads CASSLWAGQGSGETQYF. CDR3 nucleotides: TGCGCCAGCAGCTTGTGGGCGGGACAGGGGTCTGGGGAGACCCAGTACTTC.

The V call is TRBV18, the J call TRBJ1-2; D uncertain. V was clipped by 3 bases and J by 8 bases, with 16 bases between them. The CDR3 extends over 14 amino acids. Germline loops: CDR1 KGHSH, CDR2 LQKENI. CDR3 nucleotide sequence: TGTGCCAGCTCACCCCCAGCAACAACACGGGGCTACACCTTC. Residues: CASSPPATTRGYTF. Full variable domain (outside the CDR3, taken from reference TRBV18 and TRBJ1-2): NAGVMQNPRHLVRRRGQEARLRCSPMKGHSHVYWYRQLPEEGLKFMVYLQKENIIDESGMPKERFSAEFPKEGPSILRIQQVVRGDSAAYFCASSPPATTRGYTFGSGTRLTVV.

The V gene is TRBV18, the J gene TRBJ2-7; 11 bases line up with TRBD1. V lost 2 bases and J lost 3; bases outside the gene matches: 6. Germline V gene lookup returns CDR1 KGHSH and CDR2 LQKENI. The CDR3 loop spans 16 amino acids. The CDR3 is CASSPSGTGGNYEQYF. CDR3 DNA: TGTGCCAGCTCACCATCCGGGACAGGGGGAAACTACGAGCAGTACTTC.

The rearrangement uses TRBV5-4 and TRBJ1-1; D unresolved. The germline V gene encodes CDR1 SGHNT and CDR2 YYREEE (reference sequence). The V and J ends lost 3 bases and 1 base respectively, with 10 bases between them. The CDR3 covers 14 residues. The CDR3 protein is CASSSGGGNTEAFF. The CDR3 region has the DNA TGTGCCAGCAGCTCTGGCGGAGGGAACACTGAAGCTTTCTTT. The full variable domain, rest sourced from reference TRBV5-4 and TRBJ1-1, is ETGVTQSPTHLIKTRGQQVTLRCSSQSGHNTVSWYQQALGQGPQFIFQYYREEENGRGNFPPRFSGLQFPNYSSELNVNALELDDSALYLCASSSGGGNTEAFFGQGTRLTVV.

The chain joins TRBV5-4 to TRBJ2-7; D may be TRBD1 (5 bases). The germline V gene has CDR1 SGHNT and CDR2 YYREEE (reference sequence). The CDR3 length is 14 residues. Trimming took off 4 bases at V and 6 bases at J, with 17 bases between the two ends. The CDR3 bases are TGTGCCAGCAGCCGTTTAACAGGTCAGCGCGAGCAGTACTTC. This encodes CASSRLTGQREQYF.

The genes are TRBV5-6 and TRBJ2-5; D is possibly TRBD2 (7 bases). The CDR3 is made up of 16 amino acids. Germline CDR1 is SGHDT and CDR2 is YYEEEE. The germline V and J ends were trimmed by 0 bases and 5 bases, with 17 bases remaining between them. DNA of the CDR3: TGTGCCAGCAGCTTGGCCTGGGGGGGGGCACTGGAGACCCAGTACTTC. Translating it yields CASSLAWGGALETQYF.

This clone appeared a single time. V and J are TRBV7-2 and TRBJ2-3; a weak D match, TRBD1 (6 bases). Germline V CDR1 and CDR2: SGHTA, FQGNSA. The CDR3 is 19 residues long. V was cut by 2 bases and J by 0 bases, with 21 bases left in between. CDR3 protein: CASSLRGLRDTSSTDTQYF. The CDR3 DNA follows: TGTGCCAGCAGCTTAAGGGGATTACGGGACACCTCTAGCACAGATACGCAGTATTTT.

This clone was counted between two and nine times. The chain has TRBV7-2 and TRBJ1-1; 7 bases align to TRBD1. This CDR3 spans 14 amino acids. After removal of 1 base from V and 6 bases from J, the junction contained 5 bases not matched to a gene. Germline lookup yields CDR1 SGHTA and CDR2 FQGNSA. CDR3 in amino acids: CASSLGRQGAEAFF. The CDR3 DNA sequence: TGTGCCAGCAGCTTAGGTAGACAGGGCGCTGAAGCTTTCTTT.

This chain links TRBV19 with TRBJ1-3, with a possible D match to TRBD1 (5 bases). V dropped 3 bases and J dropped 2 bases, with 11 bases sitting between them. The germline V gene encodes CDR1 LNHDA and CDR2 SQIVND (reference sequence). CDR3 size: 15 residues. CDR3 bases: TGTGCCAGTAGTATCCAGGGAGGTGCTGGAAACACCATATATTTT. It yields the protein CASSIQGGAGNTIYF.